The sequence of this T cell receptor (beta chain) was determined in a study of Ad26.COV2.S vaccination and SARS-CoV-2 variants. Study-level information: This donor came from the COV1001 trial of Ad26.COV2.S.

This CDR3 spans 14 amino acids. The germline CDR1 and CDR2 sequences are SGDLS and YYNGEE. Using immunoSEQ multiplex PCR, the repertoire was profiled, and TCRdb retains in-frame clones only, with some absent. The sample has 250,000 or so clones; roughly 89% are singletons. The sample's treatment: some 19 received Ad26.COV2.S at low or high dose, single or two shots; 5 received placebo; per-sample allocation not given. After the first vaccine or placebo injection, samples were drawn on day 63. The rearrangement uses TRBV9 and TRBJ2-7; 13 bases align to TRBD2. The DNA end is a closer match to TRBJ2-5, so the J assignment may be wrong. Source: peripheral blood, taken in a trial of Ad26.COV2.S vaccine versus placebo. The receptor was derived from a person aged 18 to 59 who received the Ad26.COV2.S COVID-19 vaccine or a placebo. CDR3 loop: CASSVGLAGGTQYF. Here the CDR3 DNA reads TGTGCCAGCAGCGTAGGACTAGCGGGGGGGACCCAGTACTTC.